The clone carrying this T cell receptor (beta chain) was seen only a few times. Antigen unknown. A much larger clone differs from this one at a single base, so this may be a read error. Each diagnosis was determined on the basis of clinical symptoms, serum thyroxine, TRAb, thyroid ultrasound and orbital computed tomography. The authors amplified TCR beta CDR3 regions, and they did so from RNA transcripts for repertoire sequencing. First-round RT-PCR employed HTBI primers, with a second-round multiplex PCR after it. Each CDR3 protein is one row after TCRdb ran MiXCR on the multiplex PCR reads. The table records roughly 480,000 distinct CDR3 sequences, around 15% of them present only once. The data are from a study of Graves' ophthalmopathy and Graves' hyperthyroidism. The overall study: No treatment had been given when peripheral blood was collected at initial diagnosis. Regarding the study as a whole: Blood samples also showed most expanded thyroid clonotypes exceeding 0.001 frequency. An 81.08% specificity and 85% to 90% sensitivity were achieved by a 13-signature model that separated ophthalmopathy from stable hyperthyroidism.

The CDR3 loop spans 15 amino acids. The rearrangement uses TRBV12-3 or TRBV12-4 and TRBJ1-5; TRBD1 agrees at 7 bases. The receptor was isolated from a woman in her thirties with Graves' ophthalmopathy. The sequencing input was blood. DNA of the CDR3: TGTGCCAGCAGTTTTGGAGGGGGCGGCGATCAGCCCCGGCATTTT. Translated: CASSFGGGGDQPRHF.